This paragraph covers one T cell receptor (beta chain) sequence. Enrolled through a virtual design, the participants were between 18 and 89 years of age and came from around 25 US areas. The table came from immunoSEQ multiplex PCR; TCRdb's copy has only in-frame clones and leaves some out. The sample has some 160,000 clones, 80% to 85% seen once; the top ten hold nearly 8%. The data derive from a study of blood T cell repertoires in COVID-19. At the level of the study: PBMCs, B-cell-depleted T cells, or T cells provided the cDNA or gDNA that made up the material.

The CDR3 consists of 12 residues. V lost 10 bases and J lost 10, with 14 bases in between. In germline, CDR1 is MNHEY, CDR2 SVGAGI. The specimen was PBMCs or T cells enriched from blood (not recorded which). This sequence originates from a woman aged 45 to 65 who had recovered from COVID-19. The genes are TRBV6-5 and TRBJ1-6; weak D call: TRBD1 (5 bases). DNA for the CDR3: TGTGCCACGGGGGGGAACCCCTCACCCCTCCACTTT. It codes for CATGGNPSPLHF.